The clone carrying this TCR beta chain was counted at least ten times. The source of the sample is a study of response to subunit inactivated influenza vaccine. TCRdb fed the RT-PCR reads into MiXCR, producing one record per CDR3 protein. The data hold 200,000 to 300,000 distinct CDR3 sequences, with roughly an eighth observed a single time. J gave up 6 bases and V 6 bases, and 7 bases lay outside the gene matches. This CDR3 contains 14 residues. Germline lookup yields CDR1 SGHAT and CDR2 FQNNGV. The chain uses TRBV11-2 and TRBJ2-1; 8 bases line up with TRBD2. This TCR was sampled from a man aged 50-59 years who received an inactivated influenza vaccine. Sequencing used non-naive T cells sorted from PBMCs, obtained less than 15 days before vaccination. CDR3 residues: CASRKTGTSNEQFF. CDR3 sequence (DNA): TGTGCCAGCAGAAAAACCGGGACTAGCAATGAGCAGTTCTTC.